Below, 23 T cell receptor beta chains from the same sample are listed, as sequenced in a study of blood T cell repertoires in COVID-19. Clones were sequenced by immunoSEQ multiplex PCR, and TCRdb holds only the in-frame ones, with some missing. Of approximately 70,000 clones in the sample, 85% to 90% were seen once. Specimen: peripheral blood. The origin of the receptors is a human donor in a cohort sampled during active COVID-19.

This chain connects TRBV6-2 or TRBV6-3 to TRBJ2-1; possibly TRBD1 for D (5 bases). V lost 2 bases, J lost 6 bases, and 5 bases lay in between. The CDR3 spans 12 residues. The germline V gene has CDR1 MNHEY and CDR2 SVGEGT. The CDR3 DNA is TGTGCCAGCAGTTACGGGGCCAATGAGCAGTTCTTC. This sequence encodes CASSYGANEQFF.

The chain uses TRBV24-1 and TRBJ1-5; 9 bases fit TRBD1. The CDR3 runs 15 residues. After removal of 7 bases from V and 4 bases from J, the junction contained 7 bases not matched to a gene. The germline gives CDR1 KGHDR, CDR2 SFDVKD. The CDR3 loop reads CATSPGGQGNQPQHF. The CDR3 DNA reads TGTGCCACCAGCCCCGGAGGACAGGGGAATCAGCCCCAGCATTTT.

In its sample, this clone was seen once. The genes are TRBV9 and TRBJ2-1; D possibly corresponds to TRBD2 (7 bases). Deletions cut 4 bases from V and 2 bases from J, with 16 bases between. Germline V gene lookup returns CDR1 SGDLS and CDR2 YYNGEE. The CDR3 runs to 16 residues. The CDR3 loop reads CASSSGGRGAYNEQFF. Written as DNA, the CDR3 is TGTGCCAGCAGCTCCGGGGGGCGCGGGGCCTACAATGAGCAGTTCTTC.

CDR3 coding DNA: TGTGCCAGCAGCGTAGGACTAGCGGGGGGGCGGGAGCAGTTCTTC. It yields the protein CASSVGLAGGREQFF. V is TRBV9 and J is TRBJ2-1, with TRBD2 identical over 14 bases. Unmatched junction bases numbered 3, after V lost 0 bases and J lost 10 bases. Germline CDR1 and CDR2: SGDLS and YYNGEE. This CDR3 spans 15 amino acids.

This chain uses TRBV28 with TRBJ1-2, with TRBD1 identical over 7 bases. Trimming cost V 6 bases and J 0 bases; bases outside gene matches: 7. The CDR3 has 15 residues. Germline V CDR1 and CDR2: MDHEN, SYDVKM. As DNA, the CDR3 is TGTGCCAGCAGACTGACAGGGCAAGCTAACTATGGCTACACCTTC. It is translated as CASRLTGQANYGYTF.

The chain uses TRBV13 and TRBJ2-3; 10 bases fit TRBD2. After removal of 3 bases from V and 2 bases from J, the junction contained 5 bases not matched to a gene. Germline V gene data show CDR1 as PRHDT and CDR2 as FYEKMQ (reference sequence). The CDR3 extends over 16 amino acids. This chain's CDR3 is CASSFAAGGLTDTQYF. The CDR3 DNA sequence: TGTGCCAGCAGCTTTGCAGCGGGGGGGCTCACAGATACGCAGTATTTT.

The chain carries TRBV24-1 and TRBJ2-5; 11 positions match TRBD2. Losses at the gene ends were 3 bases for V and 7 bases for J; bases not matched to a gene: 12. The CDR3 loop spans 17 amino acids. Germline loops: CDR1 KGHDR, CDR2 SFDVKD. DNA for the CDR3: TGTGCCACCAGTGATCATACACTAGCGGGAGAGATCGGGACCCAGTACTTC. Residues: CATSDHTLAGEIGTQYF.

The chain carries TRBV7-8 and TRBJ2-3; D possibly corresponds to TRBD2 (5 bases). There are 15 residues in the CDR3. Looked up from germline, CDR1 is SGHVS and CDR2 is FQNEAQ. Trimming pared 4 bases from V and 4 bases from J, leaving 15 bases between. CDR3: CASSSTLAHSDTQYF. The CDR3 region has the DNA TGTGCCAGCAGCTCGACGCTAGCACATTCAGATACGCAGTATTTT.

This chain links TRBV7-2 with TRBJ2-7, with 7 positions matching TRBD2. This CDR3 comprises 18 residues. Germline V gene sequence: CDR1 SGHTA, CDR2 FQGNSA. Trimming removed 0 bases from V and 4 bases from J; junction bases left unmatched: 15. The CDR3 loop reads CASSLALRRESGRYEQYF. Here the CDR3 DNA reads TGTGCCAGCAGCTTAGCGCTACGGCGGGAGTCGGGTCGGTACGAGCAGTACTTC.

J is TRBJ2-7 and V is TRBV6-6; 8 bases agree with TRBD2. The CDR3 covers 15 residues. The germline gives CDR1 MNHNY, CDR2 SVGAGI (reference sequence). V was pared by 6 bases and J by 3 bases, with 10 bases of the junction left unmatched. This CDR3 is CASRTQASGSYEQYF. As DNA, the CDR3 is TGTGCCAGCAGAACCCAAGCGAGCGGGAGCTACGAGCAGTACTTC.

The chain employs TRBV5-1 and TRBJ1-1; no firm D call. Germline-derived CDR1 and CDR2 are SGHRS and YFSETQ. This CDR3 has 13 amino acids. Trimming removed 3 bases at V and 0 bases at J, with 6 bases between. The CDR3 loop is CASSSEMNTEAFF. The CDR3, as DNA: TGCGCCAGCAGCTCCGAGATGAACACTGAAGCTTTCTTT.

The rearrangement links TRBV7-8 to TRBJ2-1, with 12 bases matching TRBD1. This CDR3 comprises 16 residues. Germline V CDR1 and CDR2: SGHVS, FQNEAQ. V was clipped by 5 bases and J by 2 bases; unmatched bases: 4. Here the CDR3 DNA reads TGTGCCAGCAGCCCGGGACAGGGGGCAACCTACAATGAGCAGTTCTTC. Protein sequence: CASSPGQGATYNEQFF. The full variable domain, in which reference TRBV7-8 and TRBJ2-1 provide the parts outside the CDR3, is GAGVSQSPRYKVAKRGQDVALRCDPISGHVSLFWYQQALGQGPEFLTYFQNEAQLDKSGLPSDRFFAERPEGSVSTLKIQRTQQEDSAVYLCASSPGQGATYNEQFFGPGTRLTVL.

CDR3 DNA sequence: TGTGCCAGCAGTTTCCCCGACAGGAACTATGGCTACACCTTC. This sequence encodes CASSFPDRNYGYTF. This sequence joins TRBV28 and TRBJ1-2; a possible D gene is TRBD1 (6 bases). The CDR3 runs 14 residues. Germline V gene data show CDR1 as MDHEN and CDR2 as SYDVKM. Trimming stripped 3 bases from V and 2 bases from J, with 10 bases between.

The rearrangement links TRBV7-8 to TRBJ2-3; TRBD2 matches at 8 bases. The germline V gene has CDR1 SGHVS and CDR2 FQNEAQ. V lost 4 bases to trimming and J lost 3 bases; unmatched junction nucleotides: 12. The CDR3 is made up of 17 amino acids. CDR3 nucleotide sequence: TGTGCCAGCAGCTCCCACCCCAGCGGGGGAGGGACAGATACGCAGTATTTT. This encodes CASSSHPSGGGTDTQYF.

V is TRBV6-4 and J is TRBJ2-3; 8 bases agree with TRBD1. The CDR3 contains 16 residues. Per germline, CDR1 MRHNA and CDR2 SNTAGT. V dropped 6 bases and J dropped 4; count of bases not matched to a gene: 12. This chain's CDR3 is CASSLQPGQEPDTQYF. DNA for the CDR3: TGTGCCAGCAGCCTTCAACCGGGACAGGAGCCAGATACGCAGTATTTT.

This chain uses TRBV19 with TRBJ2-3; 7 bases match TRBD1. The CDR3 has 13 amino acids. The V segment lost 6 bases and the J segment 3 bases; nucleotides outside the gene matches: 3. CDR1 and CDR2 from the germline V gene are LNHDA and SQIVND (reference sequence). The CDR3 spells CASRTGQTDTQYF. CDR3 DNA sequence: TGTGCCAGTAGGACAGGGCAGACAGATACGCAGTATTTT.

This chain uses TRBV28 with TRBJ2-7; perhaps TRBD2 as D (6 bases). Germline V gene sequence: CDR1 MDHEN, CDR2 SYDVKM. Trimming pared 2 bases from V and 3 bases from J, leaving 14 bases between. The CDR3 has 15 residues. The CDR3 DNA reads TGTGCCAGCAGTTTAGGGCAGGGAGGCAACTACGAGCAGTACTTC. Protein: CASSLGQGGNYEQYF.

CDR3 residues: CASSPQPQGQASYEQYF. The DNA of the CDR3 is TGTGCCAGCAGCCCCCAGCCCCAGGGACAGGCCTCCTACGAGCAGTACTTC. The V and J genes are TRBV7-2 and TRBJ2-7; 8 nucleotides line up with TRBD1. The CDR3 sequence is 17 residues long. J lost 0 bases, V lost 5 bases, and 12 bases had no gene match. Germline V lookup: CDR1 SGHTA, CDR2 FQGNSA.

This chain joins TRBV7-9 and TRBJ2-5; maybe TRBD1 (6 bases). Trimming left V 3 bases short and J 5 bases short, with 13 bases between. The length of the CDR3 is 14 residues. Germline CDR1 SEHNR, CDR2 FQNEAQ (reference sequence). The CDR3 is CASSFLQGGETQYF. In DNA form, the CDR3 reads TGTGCCAGCAGCTTTCTACAGGGCGGGGAGACCCAGTACTTC.

In DNA, the CDR3 is TGTGCCAGCAGTTTATCCTTAGACAGCTCCTACGAGCAGTACTTC. It is translated as CASSLSLDSSYEQYF. The rearrangement links TRBV27 to TRBJ2-7; D perhaps matches TRBD1 (5 bases). Trimming took 0 bases from V and 0 from J, leaving 9 bases between them. The CDR3 extends over 15 amino acids. Germline lookup yields CDR1 MNHEY and CDR2 SMNVEV (reference sequence).

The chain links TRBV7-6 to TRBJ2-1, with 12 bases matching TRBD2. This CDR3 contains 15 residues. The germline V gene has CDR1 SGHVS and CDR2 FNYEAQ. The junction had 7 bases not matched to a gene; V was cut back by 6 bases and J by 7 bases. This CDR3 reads CASRPLAGGLNEQFF. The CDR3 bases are TGTGCCAGCAGACCCCTAGCGGGGGGGCTGAATGAGCAGTTCTTC.

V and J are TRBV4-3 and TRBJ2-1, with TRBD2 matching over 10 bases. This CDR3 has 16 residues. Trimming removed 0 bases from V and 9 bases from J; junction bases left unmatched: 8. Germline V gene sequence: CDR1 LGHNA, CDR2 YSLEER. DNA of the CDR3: TGCGCCAGCAGCCAAGATCGTTCTAGCGGGGGTGGTGAGCAGTTCTTC. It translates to CASSQDRSSGGGEQFF.

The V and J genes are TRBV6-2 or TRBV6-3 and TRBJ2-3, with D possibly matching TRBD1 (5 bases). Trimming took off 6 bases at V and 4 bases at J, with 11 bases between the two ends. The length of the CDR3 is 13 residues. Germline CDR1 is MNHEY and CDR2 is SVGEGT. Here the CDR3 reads CASSQQGPDTQYF. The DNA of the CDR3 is TGTGCCAGCAGCCAGCAGGGTCCAGATACGCAGTATTTT.